The rows below give T cell receptor beta chains drawn from one sample of a study of blood T cell repertoires in COVID-19. The method was immunoSEQ multiplex PCR; TCRdb's version includes in-frame clones alone and lacks a portion of them. In the table there are roughly 250,000 clones, 80% to 85% of which are singletons. The source material was peripheral blood. These receptors came from a person between 70 and 80 years old with COVID-19, enrolled during active disease. The CDR3 runs from the conserved cysteine through the conserved F or W. Fields, in order: V gene, D gene, J gene, clone size, CDR3 DNA, CDR3 protein. A D gene is named only where the DNA matches it firmly. The size entry is marked missing in some rows and otherwise reads once, few, many or a size class.

TRBV10-3	-	TRBJ1-2	once	TGTGCCATCAGTGAGTCGGAGGAGGGATATGGCTACACCTTC	CAISESEEGYGYTF
TRBV5-8	TRBD1	TRBJ2-3	-	TGTGCCAGCAGCTTGTTGGGGACAGGGGGCACAGATACGCAGTATTTT	CASSLLGTGGTDTQYF
TRBV7-9	TRBD1	TRBJ1-5	-	TGTGCCAGCAGCTGGGGACAGGGGAACCAGCCCCAGCATTTT	CASSWGQGNQPQHF
TRBV5-8	TRBD2	TRBJ2-1	-	TGTGCCAGCAGCCTCGGGACTAGCGGGAGTTGGGGCAATGAGCAGTTCTTC	CASSLGTSGSWGNEQFF
TRBV2	TRBD2	TRBJ2-1	-	TGTGCCAGCAGGAGGGACTACAACAATGAGCAGTTCTTC	CASRRDYNNEQFF
TRBV5-4	TRBD1	TRBJ2-6	-	TGTGCCAGCAGCATGGGGGTCCTGACAGGGCCTCTTGGGGCCAACGTCCTGACTTTC	CASSMGVLTGPLGANVLTF
TRBV7-2	-	TRBJ2-4	once	TGTGCCAGCAGGGAAGGAGGGGGAGGGTTCGGGATTCAGTACTTC	CASREGGGGFGIQYF
TRBV5-1	TRBD1	TRBJ1-4	-	TGCGCCAGCAGCTTGTATTCGGGACAGGGTAATGAAAAACTGTTTTTT	CASSLYSGQGNEKLFF
TRBV7-2	-	TRBJ2-1	-	TGTGCCAGCACCACAAACTACAATGAGCAGTTCTTC	CASTTNYNEQFF
TRBV13	TRBD1	TRBJ2-7	-	TGTGCCAGCAGCTTAGTCGGGACCAGGGGGTACGAGCAGTACTTC	CASSLVGTRGYEQYF
TRBV5-1	TRBD2	TRBJ2-3	few	TGCGCCAGCAGCTTGGGGACTAGCGGGACTCCAGATACGCAGTATTTT	CASSLGTSGTPDTQYF
TRBV7-9	-	TRBJ1-5	few	TGTGCCAGCAGCTTGAGGGATGGTCCCCGGGAGCAGCCCCAGCATTTT	CASSLRDGPREQPQHF
TRBV12-1	-	TRBJ2-5	-	TGTGCCAGCAGAAATTTAGCAGAGACCCAGTACTTC	CASRNLAETQYF
TRBV5-8	-	TRBJ1-5	-	TGTGCCAGCAGCTCTGGACAGAGCAATCAGCCCCAGCATTTT	CASSSGQSNQPQHF
TRBV24-1	-	TRBJ2-3	-	TGTGCCACCAGTGATCACGGAGATACGCAGTATTTT	CATSDHGDTQYF
TRBV2	TRBD1	TRBJ1-5	-	TGTGCCAGCAGTTTGACAGGGGAAAATCAGCCCCAGCATTTT	CASSLTGENQPQHF
TRBV5-1	-	TRBJ1-3	-	TGCGCCAGCAGCTTAAGGGCCGGGAGCGGAAACACCATATATTTT	CASSLRAGSGNTIYF
TRBV3-1/TRBV3-2	-	TRBJ1-1	-	TGTGCCAGCAGCCAAGAGGGCCTGCAGCCCCTTTTT	CASSQEGLQPLF
TRBV30	-	TRBJ1-1	-	TGTGCAGGGGCAGGGGTTGCGGAAGCTTTCTTT	CAGAGVAEAFF
TRBV6-5	TRBD1	TRBJ1-6	-	TGTGCCAGCAGAAGACAGGGCTCTTCACCCCTCCACTTT	CASRRQGSSPLHF
TRBV7-2	-	TRBJ2-2	few	TGTGCCAGCAGCTTAGGGCACGGGGACGGGGAGCTGTTTTTT	CASSLGHGDGELFF
TRBV19	TRBD1	TRBJ1-5	-	TGTGCCAGTAGCACCCTAGGGGGCGCCGGGCAGCCCCAGCATTTT	CASSTLGGAGQPQHF
TRBV7-9	TRBD2	TRBJ2-1	-	TGTGCCAGCAGCACAACGGCGCCAGCGGGGGGGCGGATACATGAGCAGTTCTTC	CASSTTAPAGGRIHEQFF